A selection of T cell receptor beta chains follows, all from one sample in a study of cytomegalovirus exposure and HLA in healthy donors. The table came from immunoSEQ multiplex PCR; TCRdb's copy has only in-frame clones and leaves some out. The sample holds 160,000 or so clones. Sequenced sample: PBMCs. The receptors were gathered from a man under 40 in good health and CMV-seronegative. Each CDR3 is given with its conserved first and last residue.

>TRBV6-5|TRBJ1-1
CASSYRVLSTEAFF
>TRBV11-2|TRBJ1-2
CASSRDRGGDYGYTF
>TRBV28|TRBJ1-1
CASSTPAGAAFF
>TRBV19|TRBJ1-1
CASSIRGNTEAFF
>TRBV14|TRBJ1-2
CASSQLTGQGYGYTF
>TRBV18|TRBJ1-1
CASSISPGMNTEAFF
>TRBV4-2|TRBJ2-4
CASSHEQRDLKDIQYF
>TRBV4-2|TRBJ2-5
CASSQEDGLQETQYF
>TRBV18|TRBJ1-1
CASSQGINTEAFF
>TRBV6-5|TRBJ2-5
CASSQNLETQYF
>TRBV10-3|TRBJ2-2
CAISKPSGSDTGELFF
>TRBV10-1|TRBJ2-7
CASSDQRSPYEQYF
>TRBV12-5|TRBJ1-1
CASGQRQDSEAFF
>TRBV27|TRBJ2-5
CASSLTGSVETQYF
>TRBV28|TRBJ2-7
CASSLVLSYEQYF
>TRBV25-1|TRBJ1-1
CASSVGQATEAFF
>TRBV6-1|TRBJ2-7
CASSPGTGALYEQYF
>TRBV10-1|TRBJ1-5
CARDLGQGDQPQHF
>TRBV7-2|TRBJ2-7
CASSHQQGGQYF
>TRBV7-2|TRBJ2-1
CASSLSYGADNEQFF
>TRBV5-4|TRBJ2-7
CASSLRASGAYEQYF
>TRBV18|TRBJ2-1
CASSPMIRRRRTYNEQFF
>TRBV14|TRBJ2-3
CASSQPWGGVGSTDTQYF
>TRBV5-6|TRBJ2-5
CASSERLAGGGVETQYF
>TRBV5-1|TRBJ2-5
CASSLATRAGGETQYF
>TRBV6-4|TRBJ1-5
CASSALDRVGGYSNQPQHF